The 31 T cell receptor beta chains in this list originate from one sample, sequenced in a study of PD-L1 blockade in urothelial cancer. Profiling relied on immunoSEQ multiplex PCR, and the TCRdb table lists in-frame clones only, not all of them. The sample lists 71,000 or so clones; 85% to 90% were seen once. Sequencing was performed on PBMCs, taken around atezolizumab (anti-PD-L1) treatment. The receptor set was obtained from a man aged 60 to 75 with urothelial cancer.

V usage is TRBV2 and J usage is TRBJ2-3, with 12 bases that match TRBD2. The CDR3 runs to 15 residues. Germline V lookup: CDR1 SNHLY, CDR2 FYNNEI. V shed 2 bases and J 8 bases; nucleotides not matched to a gene: 5. The CDR3 region has the DNA TGTGCCAGCAGTGAACTAGCGGGAGGGCCGAGTACGCAGTATTTT. It specifies CASSELAGGPSTQYF.

The V call is TRBV14, the J call TRBJ2-1; D possibly corresponds to TRBD2 (5 bases). CDR3 length: 17 residues. The germline V gene encodes CDR1 SGHDN and CDR2 FVKESK. V was shortened by 0 bases and J by 8 bases, with 20 bases between the two germline ends. The CDR3 protein is CASSQDLVGRVGDEQFF. CDR3 in DNA: TGTGCCAGCAGCCAAGATCTTGTCGGGCGGGTTGGGGATGAGCAGTTCTTC.

The V and J genes are TRBV6-5 and TRBJ2-7, with D possibly matching TRBD2 (5 bases). The germline V and J ends were trimmed by 9 bases and 7 bases, with 16 bases remaining between them. CDR3 size: 12 residues. CDR1 is MNHEY, CDR2 SVGAGI, per germline. This CDR3 reads CASQLDPGEQYF. CDR3 DNA sequence: TGTGCCAGTCAGCTAGATCCGGGAGAGCAGTACTTC.

The V gene is TRBV19, the J gene TRBJ1-2; D unclear. Per the germline V gene, CDR1 is LNHDA and CDR2 is SQIVND (reference sequence). The CDR3 is made up of 12 amino acids. The ends were cut back, 5 bases at V and 5 bases at J, with 9 bases in the middle. As DNA, the CDR3 is TGTGCCAGTAGTGAGGGTTTTTATGGCTACACCTTC. Translating gives CASSEGFYGYTF.

The genes are TRBV28 and TRBJ2-2, with TRBD1 identical over 9 bases. Germline CDR1 reads MDHEN; CDR2 reads SYDVKM. This CDR3 spans 16 amino acids. After removal of 5 bases from V and 4 bases from J, the junction contained 8 bases not matched to a gene. CDR3 sequence reads: CASSPSGTGSTGELFF. CDR3 DNA: TGTGCCAGCAGTCCGTCCGGGACAGGGAGCACCGGGGAGCTGTTTTTT.

V and J are TRBV7-8 and TRBJ2-7; TRBD2 matches at 8 bases. The CDR3 has 14 amino acids. V lost 1 base, J lost 4 bases, and 3 bases stayed unmatched. CDR1 SGHVS and CDR2 FQNEAQ come from the germline V gene. In nucleotides, the CDR3 is TGTGCCAGCAGCTTAGTCAGCGGGGGTTACGAGCAGTACTTC. This translates into CASSLVSGGYEQYF.

The CDR3 region has the DNA TGCGCCAGCAGTTTAACAGGGGCGGTGGGTGAGCAGTTCTTC. This gives the protein CASSLTGAVGEQFF. The rearrangement uses TRBV5-1 and TRBJ2-1, with 7 positions matching TRBD1. From germline, CDR1 is SGHRS and CDR2 YFSETQ. CDR3 length: 14 residues. Unmatched junction bases numbered 11, after V lost 5 bases and J lost 9 bases.

The chain combines TRBV5-4 with TRBJ2-3, with TRBD1 as a possible D gene (5 bases). The CDR3 has 15 residues. Germline values: CDR1 SGHNT, CDR2 YYREEE (reference sequence). V lost 0 bases and J lost 3, with 11 bases in between. CDR3: CASSLEQVRTDTQYF. The CDR3 region has the DNA TGTGCCAGCAGCTTGGAACAGGTTAGAACAGATACGCAGTATTTT.

The chain is built from TRBV7-2 and TRBJ1-2, with D perhaps TRBD1 (6 bases). Trimming removed 4 bases from V and 9 bases from J, with 18 bases in between. Germline V gene data show CDR1 as SGHTA and CDR2 as FQGNSA. The CDR3 is 14 amino acids. This CDR3 reads CASSSRRQGQSYTF. In DNA form, the CDR3 reads TGTGCCAGCAGCTCACGAAGGCAGGGGCAAAGCTACACCTTC.

The V call is TRBV5-1, the J call TRBJ2-3, with D possibly TRBD1 on 7 matching bases. This CDR3 is 17 amino acids long. The germline gives CDR1 SGHRS, CDR2 YFSETQ. V was trimmed by 0 bases and J by 4 bases, leaving 18 bases between them. The chain's CDR3 is CASSLEGVRGAADTQYF. The CDR3 nucleotides are TGCGCCAGCAGCTTGGAAGGGGTCAGGGGGGCGGCAGATACGCAGTATTTT. Complete variable domain (other parts from reference TRBV5-1 and TRBJ2-3): KAGVTQTPRYLIKTRGQQVTLSCSPISGHRSVSWYQQTPGQGLQFLFEYFSETQRNKGNFPGRFSGRQFSNSRSEMNVSTLELGDSALYLCASSLEGVRGAADTQYFGPGTRLTVL.

The chain employs TRBV12-2 and TRBJ2-7; TRBD1, as called in the table, went unchecked against the DNA. TRBV12-2 represents a pseudogene. The CDR3 loop spans 16 amino acids. The CDR3 sequence is CASRLAGQGRSYEQYF. DNA for the CDR3: TGTGCAAGTCGCTTAGCGGGACAGGGACGCTCCTACGAGCAGTACTTC.

The chain joins TRBV6-5 to TRBJ2-7, with TRBD2 as a possible D gene (6 bases). Germline CDR1 is MNHEY and CDR2 is SVGAGI. The ends were cut back, 5 bases at V and 6 bases at J, with 20 bases in the middle. The CDR3 covers 15 residues. CDR3 sequence reads: CASSTTRTVGGEQYF. The CDR3 bases are TGTGCCAGCAGTACGACCAGGACGGTGGGGGGCGAGCAGTACTTC.

This rearrangement joins TRBV9 to TRBJ2-3; D unclear. CDR1 SGDLS and CDR2 YYNGEE come from the germline V gene. Deletions cut 2 bases from V and 2 bases from J, with 6 bases between. The CDR3 loop spans 13 amino acids. The CDR3 DNA follows: TGTGCCAGCAGCGTGGCCCCCACAGATACGCAGTATTTT. This sequence encodes CASSVAPTDTQYF.

The chain links TRBV27 to TRBJ2-7, with TRBD1 matching over 8 bases. Germline CDR1 and CDR2: MNHEY and SMNVEV (reference sequence). The CDR3 contains 13 residues. V was clipped by 6 bases and J by 2 bases; unmatched bases: 3. This CDR3 is CASRRTGTYEQYF. CDR3 nucleotide sequence: TGTGCCAGCAGGAGGACAGGGACCTACGAGCAGTACTTC.

The gene calls are TRBV13 and TRBJ1-1; 8 bases align to TRBD1. This CDR3 comprises 18 residues. V was pared by 6 bases and J by 4 bases, with 19 bases of the junction left unmatched. Germline V gene sequence: CDR1 PRHDT, CDR2 FYEKMQ (reference sequence). CDR3 sequence: CASSRRSPGQATGTEAFF. CDR3 DNA sequence: TGTGCCAGCAGTCGCAGATCTCCGGGACAGGCGACGGGCACTGAAGCTTTCTTT.

The chain combines TRBV11-2 with TRBJ1-1; 10 bases align to TRBD1. CDR1 SGHAT and CDR2 FQNNGV come from the germline V gene. V shed 1 base, J shed 4 bases, and the junction held 0 bases outside the gene matches. The CDR3 is 14 amino acids. The CDR3 DNA reads as TGTGCCAGCAGCTTAGGACAGGGGGCCACTGAAGCTTTCTTT. Its translation: CASSLGQGATEAFF.

This clone was seen only once. This rearrangement joins TRBV6-5 to TRBJ1-2; D gene unclear. V was shortened by 0 bases and J by 4 bases, with 15 bases between the two germline ends. Germline-derived CDR1 and CDR2 are MNHEY and SVGAGI. The CDR3 sequence is 16 residues long. As DNA, the CDR3 is TGTGCCAGCAGTTACTCCTCGGCAGGCCCCTTCTATGGCTACACCTTC. It is translated as CASSYSSAGPFYGYTF.

The chain carries TRBV11-2 and TRBJ1-5; D is unresolved. CDR3 size: 13 residues. With 1 base removed from V and 9 bases from J, the gap between germline ends came to 10 bases. Germline V gives CDR1 SGHAT, CDR2 FQNNGV. The CDR3 spells CASSLVPGSPQHF. As DNA, the CDR3 is TGTGCCAGCAGCTTAGTTCCGGGTTCGCCCCAGCATTTT. The variable domain in full, with the rest retrieved from reference TRBV11-2 and TRBJ1-5, is EAGVAQSPRYKIIEKRQSVAFWCNPISGHATLYWYQQILGQGPKLLIQFQNNGVVDDSQLPKDRFSAERLKGVDSTLKIQPAKLEDSAVYLCASSLVPGSPQHFGDGTRLSIL.

The chain employs TRBV5-1 and TRBJ2-1, with 9 nucleotides matching TRBD1. Trimming removed 2 bases from V and 4 bases from J; junction bases left unmatched: 7. CDR3 length: 16 residues. From germline, CDR1 is SGHRS and CDR2 YFSETQ. CDR3 sequence reads: CASSFSGTGSYNEQFF. CDR3 bases: TGCGCCAGCAGCTTCTCCGGGACAGGGAGTTACAATGAGCAGTTCTTC.

The J gene is TRBJ2-3, the V gene TRBV5-1; 7 bases line up with TRBD1. With V trimmed by 4 bases and J by 0 bases, 8 bases remained unmatched. The germline V gene has CDR1 SGHRS and CDR2 YFSETQ. The CDR3 consists of 16 residues. The CDR3 is CASSTGTAYSTDTQYF. The CDR3 nucleotides read TGCGCCAGCAGCACCGGGACAGCCTACAGCACAGATACGCAGTATTTT.

The chain uses TRBV11-1 and TRBJ1-2, with a tentative D call TRBD1 (6 bases). The germline CDR1 and CDR2 sequences are SGHAT and FQDESV (reference sequence). This CDR3 contains 15 residues. The ends were cut back, 3 bases at V and 0 bases at J, with 11 bases in the middle. This CDR3 is CASSLVRGPNYGYTF. The CDR3 coding sequence is TGTGCCAGCAGCTTGGTCAGGGGACCTAACTATGGCTACACCTTC.

This clone was recorded a few times. V and J are TRBV19 and TRBJ2-7; 10 bases line up with TRBD1. Germline-derived CDR1 and CDR2 are LNHDA and SQIVND (reference sequence). The ends lost 7 bases at V and 0 bases at J; junction bases unmatched: 3. This CDR3 is 14 amino acids long. The CDR3 protein is CASTGTGASYEQYF. CDR3 bases: TGTGCCAGTACCGGGACAGGGGCCTCCTACGAGCAGTACTTC.

V is TRBV6-1 and J is TRBJ2-1; 7 bases align to TRBD2. J lost 5 bases, V lost 1 base, and 5 bases had no gene match. The CDR3 spans 15 residues. Per the germline V gene, CDR1 is MNHNS and CDR2 is SASEGT. In nucleotides, the CDR3 is TGTGCCAGCAGTGAAGGGACTAGGGCAAACAATGAGCAGTTCTTC. Amino acid sequence: CASSEGTRANNEQFF.

The genes are TRBV19 and TRBJ1-5; possibly TRBD1 for D (6 bases). Trimming pared 6 bases from V and 7 bases from J, leaving 13 bases between. Germline CDR1 LNHDA, CDR2 SQIVND (reference sequence). CDR3 length: 13 residues. CDR3 amino acids: CASRDQGSQPQHF. The CDR3 bases are TGTGCCAGTAGGGATCAGGGGAGCCAGCCCCAGCATTTT.

This rearrangement joins TRBV6-6 to TRBJ2-3, with 8 bases matching TRBD2. This CDR3 comprises 16 residues. Germline CDR1 reads MNHNY; CDR2 reads SVGAGI (reference sequence). The ends lost 4 bases at V and 0 bases at J; junction bases unmatched: 6. Here the CDR3 reads CASSSKLADSTDTQYF. The CDR3 DNA reads as TGTGCCAGCAGTTCCAAACTAGCGGATAGCACAGATACGCAGTATTTT.

A single count supports this clone. The rearrangement links TRBV9 to TRBJ2-7; D is perhaps TRBD1 (5 bases). Trimming took off 0 bases at V and 5 bases at J, with 18 bases between the two ends. This CDR3 spans 16 amino acids. Germline V gives CDR1 SGDLS, CDR2 YYNGEE. In DNA form, the CDR3 reads TGTGCCAGCAGCGTAGGATGGGGCAGGGCGGCAGACGAGCAGTACTTC. As protein: CASSVGWGRAADEQYF. Full variable domain (missing parts from reference TRBV9 and TRBJ2-7): DSGVTQTPKHLITATGQRVTLRCSPRSGDLSVYWYQQSLDQGLQFLIQYYNGEERAKGNILERFSAQQFPDLHSELNLSSLELGDSALYFCASSVGWGRAADEQYFGPGTRLTVT.

The gene calls are TRBV19 and TRBJ1-3, with a possible D match to TRBD1 (5 bases). There are 13 residues in the CDR3. The ends were cut back, 6 bases at V and 8 bases at J, with 14 bases in the middle. Germline V CDR1 and CDR2: LNHDA, SQIVND (reference sequence). The CDR3, as DNA: TGTGCCAGTAGCGCCAGGGCGAAGGACACCATATATTTT. This gives the protein CASSARAKDTIYF. Using reference TRBV19 and TRBJ1-3 for the parts outside the CDR3, the full variable domain is DGGITQSPKYLFRKEGQNVTLSCEQNLNHDAMYWYRQDPGQGLRLIYYSQIVNDFQKGDIAEGYSVSREKKESFPLTVTSAQKNPTAFYLCASSARAKDTIYFGEGSWLTVV.

The table lists this clone with a count of one. The rearrangement links TRBV7-6 to TRBJ1-4, with D possibly matching TRBD1 (6 bases). Germline V lookup: CDR1 SGHVS, CDR2 FNYEAQ. CDR3 length equals 16 residues. The ends were cut back, 5 bases at V and 4 bases at J, with 17 bases in the middle. CDR3 sequence (DNA): TGTGCCAGCAGCCTTGCTTCCGGGACAATTAATGAAAAACTGTTTTTT. Its translation: CASSLASGTINEKLFF.

This clone was seen a handful of times. J is TRBJ1-1 and V is TRBV29-1; 9 bases are shared with TRBD1. V lost 6 bases, J lost 1 base, and 6 bases stayed unmatched. Germline V gene lookup returns CDR1 SQVTM and CDR2 ANQGSEA. The CDR3 is 14 residues long. CDR3 loop: CSVEKGQGNTEAFF. The CDR3 DNA reads as TGCAGCGTCGAAAAGGGACAGGGGAACACTGAAGCTTTCTTT.

The J gene is TRBJ1-1, the V gene TRBV6-5; maybe TRBD1 (6 bases). CDR3 length: 11 amino acids. The V and J ends lost 6 bases and 8 bases respectively, with 10 bases between them. In germline, CDR1 is MNHEY, CDR2 SVGAGI. CDR3 residues: CASSQGSEAFF. In DNA, the CDR3 is TGTGCCAGCAGCCAGGGGTCCGAAGCTTTCTTT.

This clone was found once. V usage is TRBV19 and J usage is TRBJ2-1; 9 bases align to TRBD2. V lost 3 bases, J lost 3 bases, and 6 bases stayed unmatched. This CDR3 is built from 16 residues. Germline-derived CDR1 and CDR2 are LNHDA and SQIVND (reference sequence). The CDR3: CASSIRSGGRYNEQFF. The CDR3 DNA reads as TGTGCCAGTAGTATTCGTAGCGGGGGCCGCTACAATGAGCAGTTCTTC.